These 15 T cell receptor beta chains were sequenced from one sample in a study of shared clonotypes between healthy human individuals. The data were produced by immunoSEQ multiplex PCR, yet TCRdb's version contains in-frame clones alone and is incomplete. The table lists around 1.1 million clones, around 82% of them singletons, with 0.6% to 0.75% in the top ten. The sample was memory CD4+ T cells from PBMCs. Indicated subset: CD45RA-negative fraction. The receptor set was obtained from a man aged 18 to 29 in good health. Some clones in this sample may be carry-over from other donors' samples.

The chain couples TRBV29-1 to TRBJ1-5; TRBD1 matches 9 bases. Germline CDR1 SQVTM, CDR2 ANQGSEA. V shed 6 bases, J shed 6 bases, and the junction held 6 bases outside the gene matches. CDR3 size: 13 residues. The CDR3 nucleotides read TGCAGCGTCCAACAGGGGGCGACTCAGCCCCAGCATTTT. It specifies CSVQQGATQPQHF.

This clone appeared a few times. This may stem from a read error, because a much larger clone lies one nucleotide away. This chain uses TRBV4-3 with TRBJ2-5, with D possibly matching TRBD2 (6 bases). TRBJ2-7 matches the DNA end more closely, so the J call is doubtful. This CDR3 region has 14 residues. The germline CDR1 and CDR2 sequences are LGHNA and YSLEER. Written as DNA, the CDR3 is TGCGCCAGCAGCCAATTTGCGGGGACCTACGAGCAGTACTTC. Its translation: CASSQFAGTYEQYF.

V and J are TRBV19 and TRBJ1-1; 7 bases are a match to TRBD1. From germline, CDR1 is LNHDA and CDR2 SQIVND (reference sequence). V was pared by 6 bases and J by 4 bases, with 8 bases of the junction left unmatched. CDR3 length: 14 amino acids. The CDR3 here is CASSQGGLGTEAFF. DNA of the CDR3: TGTGCCAGTAGCCAGGGGGGCTTAGGCACTGAAGCTTTCTTT.

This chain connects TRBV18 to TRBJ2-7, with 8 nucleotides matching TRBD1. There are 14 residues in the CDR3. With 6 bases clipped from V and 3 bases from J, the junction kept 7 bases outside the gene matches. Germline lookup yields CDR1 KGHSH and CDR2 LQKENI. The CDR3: CASSLTGQGYEQYF. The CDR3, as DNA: TGTGCCAGCTCCCTTACCGGACAGGGCTACGAGCAGTACTTC.

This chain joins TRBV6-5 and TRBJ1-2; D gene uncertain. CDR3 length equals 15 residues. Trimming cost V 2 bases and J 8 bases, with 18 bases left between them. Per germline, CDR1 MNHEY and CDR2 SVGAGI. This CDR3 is CASSYTQSSARGYTF. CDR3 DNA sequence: TGTGCCAGCAGTTACACGCAATCAAGTGCGCGGGGCTACACCTTC.

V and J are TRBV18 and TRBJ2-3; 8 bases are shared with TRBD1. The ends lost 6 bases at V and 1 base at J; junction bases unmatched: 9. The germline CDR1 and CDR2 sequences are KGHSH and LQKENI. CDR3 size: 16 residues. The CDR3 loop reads CASSARQGSGTDTQYF. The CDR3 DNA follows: TGTGCCAGCTCGGCAAGACAGGGGTCTGGCACAGATACGCAGTATTTT. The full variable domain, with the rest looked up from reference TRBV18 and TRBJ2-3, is NAGVMQNPRHLVRRRGQEARLRCSPMKGHSHVYWYRQLPEEGLKFMVYLQKENIIDESGMPKERFSAEFPKEGPSILRIQQVVRGDSAAYFCASSARQGSGTDTQYFGPGTRLTVL.

This CDR3 reads CASGMTAYGYTF. The CDR3 coding sequence is TGCGCCAGCGGGATGACAGCCTATGGCTACACCTTC. The genes are TRBV4-3 and TRBJ1-2; D is possibly TRBD1 (5 bases). The CDR3 is 12 amino acids. Trimming removed 8 bases at V and 4 bases at J, with 11 bases between. Germline CDR1 and CDR2: LGHNA and YSLEER.

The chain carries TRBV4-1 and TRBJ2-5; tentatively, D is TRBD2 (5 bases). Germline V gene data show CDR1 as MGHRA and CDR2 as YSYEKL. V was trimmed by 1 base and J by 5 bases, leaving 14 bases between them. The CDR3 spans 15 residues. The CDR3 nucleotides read TGCGCCAGCAGCCAAGGAAGCGGACTTAAGGAGACCCAGTACTTC. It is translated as CASSQGSGLKETQYF.

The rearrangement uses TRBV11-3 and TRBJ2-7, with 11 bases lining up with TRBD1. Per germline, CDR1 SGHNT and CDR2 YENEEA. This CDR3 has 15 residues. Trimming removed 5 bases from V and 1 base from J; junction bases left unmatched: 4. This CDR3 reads CASSIGTGGSYEQYF. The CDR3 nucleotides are TGTGCCAGCAGCATTGGGACAGGGGGTTCCTACGAGCAGTACTTC.

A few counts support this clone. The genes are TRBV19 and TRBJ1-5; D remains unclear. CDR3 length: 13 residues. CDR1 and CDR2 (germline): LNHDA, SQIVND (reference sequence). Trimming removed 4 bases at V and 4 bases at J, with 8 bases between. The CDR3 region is CASSRGLNQPQHF. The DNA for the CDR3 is TGTGCCAGTAGTAGAGGACTAAATCAGCCCCAGCATTTT.

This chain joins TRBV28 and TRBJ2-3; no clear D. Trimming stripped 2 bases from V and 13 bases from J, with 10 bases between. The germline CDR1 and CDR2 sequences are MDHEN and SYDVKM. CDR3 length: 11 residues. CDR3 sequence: CASSLGFLKYF. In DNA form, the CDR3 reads TGTGCCAGCAGTTTAGGTTTCCTAAAGTATTTT.

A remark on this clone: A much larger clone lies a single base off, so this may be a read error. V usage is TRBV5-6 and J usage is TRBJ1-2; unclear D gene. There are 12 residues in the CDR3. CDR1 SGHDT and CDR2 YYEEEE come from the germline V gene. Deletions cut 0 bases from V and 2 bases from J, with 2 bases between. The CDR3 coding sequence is TGTGCCAGCAGCTTGGACAACTATGGCTACACCTTC. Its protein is CASSLDNYGYTF.

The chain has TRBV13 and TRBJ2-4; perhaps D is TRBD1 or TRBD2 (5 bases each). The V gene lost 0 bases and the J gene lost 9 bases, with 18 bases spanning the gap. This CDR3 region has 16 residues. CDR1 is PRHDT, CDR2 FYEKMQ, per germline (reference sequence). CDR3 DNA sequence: TGTGCCAGCAGCTTAGGCCTATGGGGCAGCGGTGGCATTCAGTACTTC. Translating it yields CASSLGLWGSGGIQYF.

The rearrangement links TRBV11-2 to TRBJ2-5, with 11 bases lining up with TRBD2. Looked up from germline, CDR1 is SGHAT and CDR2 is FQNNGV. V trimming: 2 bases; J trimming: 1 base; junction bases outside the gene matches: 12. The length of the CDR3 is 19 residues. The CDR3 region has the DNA TGTGCCAGCAGCTTATATCCCCGGGCTAGCGGGAGGACCCAAGAGACCCAGTACTTC. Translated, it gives CASSLYPRASGRTQETQYF.

In nucleotides, the CDR3 is TGTGCCAGCAGTACGGACAGGTATGGCTACACCTTC. This gives the protein CASSTDRYGYTF. The chain has TRBV28 and TRBJ1-2; TRBD1 matches at 7 bases. Germline assignment: CDR1 MDHEN and CDR2 SYDVKM. This CDR3 is built from 12 residues. V lost 5 bases to trimming and J lost 5 bases; unmatched junction nucleotides: 2.